These 26 T cell receptor beta chains were all obtained from the same sample, sequenced in a study of blood T cell repertoires in COVID-19. Generated by immunoSEQ multiplex PCR, the TCRdb table keeps only in-frame clones and is missing some. The sample lists fewer than 300,000 clones, approximately 82% seen once, with around 2.9% in the top ten. The sequenced sample consisted of peripheral blood. Source of these receptors: a woman aged 18-30 years with acute or convalescent COVID-19.

The rearrangement links TRBV28 to TRBJ1-4, with no clear D. The CDR3 spans 12 residues. Germline V CDR1 and CDR2: MDHEN, SYDVKM. Trimming cost V 6 bases and J 7 bases, with 9 bases left between them. Here the CDR3 reads CASRSAGEKLFF. The CDR3 DNA is TGTGCCAGCAGATCAGCGGGTGAAAAACTGTTTTTT.

The gene calls are TRBV6-4 and TRBJ2-3; possible D gene TRBD1, 6 bases. Germline V gene sequence: CDR1 MRHNA, CDR2 SNTAGT. V was trimmed by 6 bases and J by 0 bases, leaving 10 bases between them. The CDR3 sequence is 14 residues long. The CDR3 here is CASSQGPSTDTQYF. The CDR3 nucleotides are TGTGCCAGCAGCCAGGGGCCGAGCACAGATACGCAGTATTTT.

V usage is TRBV30 and J usage is TRBJ1-2; no firm D call. The germline V gene has CDR1 GTSNPN and CDR2 SVGIG (reference sequence). The CDR3 is made up of 11 amino acids. Trimming stripped 6 bases from V and 8 bases from J, with 13 bases between. CDR3 in amino acids: CACDTWEGYTF. Written as DNA, the CDR3 is TGTGCCTGTGACACCTGGGAGGGCTACACCTTC.

The V gene is TRBV18, the J gene TRBJ1-1; 7 bases align to TRBD1. The CDR3 has 15 amino acids. Germline CDR1 KGHSH, CDR2 LQKENI. The J segment lost 4 bases and the V segment lost 3 bases, leaving 8 bases of the junction unmatched. In nucleotides, the CDR3 is TGTGCCAGCTCACCTCGACAGGGATCGTCCACTGAAGCTTTCTTT. Residues: CASSPRQGSSTEAFF.

Notes on this clone: Within the sample, other DNA sequences also encode this same CDR3. V usage is TRBV30 and J usage is TRBJ1-2; a possible D gene is TRBD1 (6 bases). In germline, CDR1 is GTSNPN, CDR2 SVGIG (reference sequence). V shed 0 bases and J shed 8 bases, with 7 bases lying between them. The CDR3 is made up of 11 amino acids. CDR3 sequence (DNA): TGTGCCTGGAGTGTGGGGGCAGGCTACACCTTC. Translated, it gives CAWSVGAGYTF.

The chain joins TRBV30 to TRBJ2-7; D possibly corresponds to TRBD2 (5 bases). The germline V and J ends were trimmed by 1 base and 2 bases, with 9 bases remaining between them. Germline V gene lookup returns CDR1 GTSNPN and CDR2 SVGIG (reference sequence). The CDR3 runs to 13 residues. The CDR3 DNA reads as TGTGCCTGGAGTGACAGCGGAACCTACGAGCAGTACTTC. Its protein is CAWSDSGTYEQYF.

J is TRBJ1-2 and V is TRBV2; D might be TRBD1 (5 bases). V was trimmed by 10 bases and J by 4 bases, leaving 13 bases between them. The CDR3 has 12 amino acids. Germline V CDR1 and CDR2: SNHLY, FYNNEI. The CDR3 DNA sequence: TGTGCCAACTTTCTGGGGCGCTATGGCTACACCTTC. As protein: CANFLGRYGYTF.

This rearrangement joins TRBV21-1 to TRBJ2-3; TRBD2 is taken as the D call from the table, unchecked against the DNA. TRBV21-1 is assigned pseudogene status. The CDR3 contains 15 residues. This CDR3 is CASTTLQPGTDTQYF. CDR3 bases: TGTGCCAGCACTACCCTCCAACCCGGCACAGATACGCAGTATTTT.

The rearrangement uses TRBV7-8 and TRBJ1-4; 11 bases map to TRBD1. After removal of 5 bases from V and 8 bases from J, the junction contained 10 bases not matched to a gene. Looked up from germline, CDR1 is SGHVS and CDR2 is FQNEAQ. The CDR3 has 16 residues. The CDR3 here is CASSRTTGQGAEKLFF. The CDR3 nucleotides read TGTGCCAGCAGCCGGACTACCGGACAGGGGGCGGAAAAACTGTTTTTT. Full variable domain (missing parts from reference TRBV7-8 and TRBJ1-4): GAGVSQSPRYKVAKRGQDVALRCDPISGHVSLFWYQQALGQGPEFLTYFQNEAQLDKSGLPSDRFFAERPEGSVSTLKIQRTQQEDSAVYLCASSRTTGQGAEKLFFGSGTQLSVL.

The rearrangement joins TRBV6-2 or TRBV6-3 to TRBJ1-2; perhaps TRBD1 as D (6 bases). Trimming left V 4 bases short and J 7 bases short, with 13 bases between. Germline loops: CDR1 MNHEY, CDR2 SVGEGT. There are 13 residues in the CDR3. CDR3 sequence (DNA): TGTGCCAGCAGTTTCGACAGGCCCAGTGGCTACACCTTC. Translating it yields CASSFDRPSGYTF.

The chain uses TRBV5-6 and TRBJ2-7; D perhaps matches TRBD1 (5 bases). CDR1 SGHDT and CDR2 YYEEEE come from the germline V gene. Deletions cut 6 bases from V and 3 bases from J, with 19 bases between. This CDR3 has 15 amino acids. CDR3 bases: TGTGCCAGCACCAAAATTCAGGGTACAAGCTACGAGCAGTACTTC. It specifies CASTKIQGTSYEQYF.

This clone has just one count. V gene TRBV19 combines with J gene TRBJ2-5; D uncertain. With 5 bases removed from V and 2 bases from J, the gap between germline ends came to 3 bases. The germline V gene has CDR1 LNHDA and CDR2 SQIVND (reference sequence). The CDR3 contains 11 residues. This CDR3 reads CASSRQETQYF. The CDR3 DNA reads as TGTGCCAGTAGTCGGCAAGAGACCCAGTACTTC.

This clone was recorded a few times. The chain is built from TRBV7-2 and TRBJ1-1; TRBD1 matches at 7 bases. Germline values: CDR1 SGHTA, CDR2 FQGNSA. After removal of 6 bases from V and 1 base from J, the junction contained 11 bases not matched to a gene. The CDR3 is 16 residues long. The CDR3 DNA sequence: TGTGCCAGCAGTCCGTCGGGCGGGACAGCGAACACTGAAGCTTTCTTT. It specifies CASSPSGGTANTEAFF. Filled out from reference TRBV7-2 and TRBJ1-1, the complete variable domain reads GAGVSQSPSNKVTEKGKDVELRCDPISGHTALYWYRQSLGQGLEFLIYFQGNSAPDKSGLPSDRFSAERTGGSVSTLTIQRTQQEDSAVYLCASSPSGGTANTEAFFGQGTRLTVV.

J is TRBJ2-7 and V is TRBV10-1; 10 bases agree with TRBD2. This CDR3 spans 20 amino acids. Germline CDR1 is WNHNN and CDR2 is SYGVQD (reference sequence). V was clipped by 5 bases and J by 1 base; unmatched bases: 20. The CDR3 region has the DNA TGCGCCAGCAGTAGTCAGGCCCAACTTGGGGAGCGGGAGGGGTCCTACGAGCAGTACTTC. This gives the protein CASSSQAQLGEREGSYEQYF.

The chain combines TRBV9 with TRBJ2-2, with D uncertain. Trimming cost V 0 bases and J 4 bases, with 4 bases left between them. Germline lookup yields CDR1 SGDLS and CDR2 YYNGEE. The CDR3 spans 13 residues. The CDR3 is CASSVVSTGELFF. DNA of the CDR3: TGTGCCAGCAGCGTAGTGAGCACCGGGGAGCTGTTTTTT.

V usage is TRBV6-4 and J usage is TRBJ1-2; a weak D match, TRBD1 (6 bases). Per the germline V gene, CDR1 is MRHNA and CDR2 is SNTAGT. The CDR3 has 15 amino acids. Trimming removed 5 bases at V and 4 bases at J, with 17 bases between. The CDR3 nucleotides read TGTGCCAGCAGTCAACAGGGAGAGGTCGGCTATGGCTACACCTTC. This sequence encodes CASSQQGEVGYGYTF.

CDR3 loop: CASSPILQKNTEAFF. The CDR3 DNA follows: TGTGCCAGCTCACCAATTTTACAAAAGAACACTGAAGCTTTCTTT. V and J are TRBV18 and TRBJ1-1, with unresolved D. Germline CDR1 and CDR2: KGHSH and LQKENI. The CDR3 runs to 15 residues. V gave up 2 bases and J gave up 1 base, with 11 bases separating them.

The genes are TRBV7-2 and TRBJ1-1; 7 nucleotides line up with TRBD1. This CDR3 comprises 15 residues. V trimming: 5 bases; J trimming: 2 bases; junction bases outside the gene matches: 8. From germline, CDR1 is SGHTA and CDR2 FQGNSA. CDR3 region: CASSPGTDLNTEAFF. CDR3 DNA: TGTGCCAGCAGCCCGGGGACAGATCTAAACACTGAAGCTTTCTTT.

This clone was detected only a few times. The chain couples TRBV28 to TRBJ2-1; no reliable D call. V was trimmed by 10 bases and J by 1 base, leaving 2 bases between them. Germline CDR1 MDHEN, CDR2 SYDVKM. This CDR3 is 10 amino acids long. The CDR3 sequence is CATSYNEQFF. CDR3 bases: TGTGCCACATCCTACAATGAGCAGTTCTTC.

This clone was found a few times. The CDR3 is CASSGQIYGYTF. As DNA, the CDR3 is TGTGCCAGCAGCGGACAGATATATGGCTACACCTTC. The gene calls are TRBV9 and TRBJ1-2, with TRBD1 as a possible D gene (5 bases). The CDR3 spans 12 residues. CDR1 is SGDLS, CDR2 YYNGEE, per germline. V was pared by 3 bases and J by 5 bases, with 8 bases between.

The genes are TRBV6-2 or TRBV6-3 and TRBJ1-1; TRBD1 might be the D (5 bases). CDR3 length equals 15 residues. CDR1 is MNHEY and CDR2 is SVGEGT in the germline V gene. The V end was cut by 5 bases, the J end by 3 bases, with 16 bases between. The CDR3 loop reads CASSRATGLYTEAFF. The CDR3 coding sequence is TGTGCCAGCAGTAGGGCTACAGGTCTCTACACTGAAGCTTTCTTT.

The chain recombines TRBV21-1 with TRBJ1-5. TRBV21-1 is a known pseudogene. The CDR3 sequence is 16 residues long. CDR3 residues: CASSKVMRAGNQPQHF. Written as DNA, the CDR3 is TGTGCCAGCAGCAAAGTCATGAGGGCCGGCAATCAGCCCCAGCATTTT.

The rearrangement joins TRBV2 to TRBJ1-1; TRBD1 is a possible D gene (6 bases). CDR1 SNHLY and CDR2 FYNNEI come from the germline V gene. The V and J ends lost 11 bases and 0 bases respectively, with 13 bases between them. This CDR3 is 13 amino acids long. CDR3 protein: CAPRGRLNTEAFF. The CDR3 nucleotides are TGTGCCCCGCGGGGGCGTTTGAACACTGAAGCTTTCTTT.

V gene TRBV4-3 combines with J gene TRBJ2-3; no reliable D call. The CDR3 has 14 residues. Trimming stripped 0 bases from V and 10 bases from J, with 14 bases between. Germline-derived CDR1 and CDR2 are LGHNA and YSLEER. The CDR3 spells CASSQDVTPKAQYF. CDR3 DNA: TGCGCCAGCAGCCAAGACGTCACTCCTAAAGCGCAGTATTTT.

This chain connects TRBV7-2 to TRBJ1-2, with TRBD1 matching 7 bases. The V and J ends lost 5 bases and 4 bases, in that order; junction bases with no gene match: 7. The germline CDR1 and CDR2 sequences are SGHTA and FQGNSA. The CDR3 covers 14 residues. DNA for the CDR3: TGTGCCAGCAGCCTACAGGGGATCCGCTATGGCTACACCTTC. Translation gives CASSLQGIRYGYTF. Supplemented by reference TRBV7-2 and TRBJ1-2, the full variable domain reads GAGVSQSPSNKVTEKGKDVELRCDPISGHTALYWYRQSLGQGLEFLIYFQGNSAPDKSGLPSDRFSAERTGGSVSTLTIQRTQQEDSAVYLCASSLQGIRYGYTFGSGTRLTVV.

The genes are TRBV19 and TRBJ1-2; possible D gene TRBD1, 6 bases. Germline lookup yields CDR1 LNHDA and CDR2 SQIVND (reference sequence). The V end was cut by 7 bases, the J end by 4 bases, with 19 bases between. This CDR3 comprises 15 residues. Here the CDR3 reads CASTFKAGTPYGYTF. CDR3 DNA sequence: TGTGCCAGTACCTTTAAGGCCGGGACACCCTATGGCTACACCTTC.